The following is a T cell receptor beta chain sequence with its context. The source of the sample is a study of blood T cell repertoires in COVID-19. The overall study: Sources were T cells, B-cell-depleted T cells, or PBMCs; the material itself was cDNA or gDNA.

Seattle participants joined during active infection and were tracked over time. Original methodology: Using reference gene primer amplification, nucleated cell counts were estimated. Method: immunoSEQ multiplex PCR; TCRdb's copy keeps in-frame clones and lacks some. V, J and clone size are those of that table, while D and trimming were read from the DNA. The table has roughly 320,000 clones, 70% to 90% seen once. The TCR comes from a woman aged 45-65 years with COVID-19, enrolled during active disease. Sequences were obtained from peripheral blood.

This chain's CDR3 is CASSLGLMGSSYNEQFF. The CDR3 DNA reads as TGTGCCAGCAGCTTAGGGCTAATGGGGAGCTCCTACAATGAGCAGTTCTTC. This chain connects TRBV11-3 to TRBJ2-1; D perhaps matches TRBD2 (5 bases). There are 17 residues in the CDR3. Germline V gene lookup returns CDR1 SGHNT and CDR2 YENEEA. Trimming pared 1 base from V and 0 bases from J, leaving 13 bases between.